This T cell receptor beta chain was sequenced in a study of T-cell memory formation after mild COVID-19. Across the study: Most TCR clusters belonged to a single donor. Study findings and constraints: Chiefly within CM and EM were the contracting CD4+ clones; CD8+ ones were within EMRA. Pre-infection memory carried some responding clones, suggesting that cross-reactive memory joined. Whereas later expanders leaned CD4+, clones contracting day 15 to 85 showed a balanced CD4/CD8 makeup.

To note about this clonotype: Antigen: not known.

TCRdb re-derived calls from the 5' RACE reads in MiXCR, one entry per CDR3 protein. The sample carries about 450,000 distinct CDR3 sequences, about 22% recorded once. The CDR3 runs to 13 residues. Germline loops: CDR1 LGHDT, CDR2 YNNKEL (reference sequence). V was clipped by 0 bases and J by 4 bases, with 5 bases between them. The V and J genes are TRBV3-1 and TRBJ2-3; D ambiguous. This TCR was sampled from an adult woman who had mild COVID-19 (a few samples of this study predate the infection). Cell type and time point are not known. The sample was PBMCs or a T cell subset sorted from them (not recorded which). CDR3 loop: CASSQESADTQYF. DNA of the CDR3: TGTGCCAGCAGCCAAGAGTCGGCAGATACGCAGTATTTT.